Listed below are T cell receptor beta chains from one sample, sequenced in a study of blood T cell repertoires in COVID-19. Method: immunoSEQ multiplex PCR; TCRdb's copy keeps in-frame clones and lacks some. The sample records roughly 410,000 clones, approximately 89% being singletons. Material for sequencing was peripheral blood. The receptors stem from a woman aged 40 to 49 with COVID-19, enrolled during active disease. Both conserved end residues are part of each CDR3. The order of the fields is J gene, V gene, D gene, CDR3 DNA, CDR3 protein. D genes are given only for firm matches.

J gene: TRBJ2-1; V gene: TRBV11-3; D gene: NA; CDR3 DNA: TGTGCCAGCAGCTCGCAGGCCTACAATGAGCAGTTCTTC; CDR3 protein: CASSSQAYNEQFF
J gene: TRBJ2-3; V gene: TRBV4-3; D gene: NA; CDR3 DNA: TGCGCCAGCAGCCAAGCCGCGGGGTCAGATACGCAGTATTTT; CDR3 protein: CASSQAAGSDTQYF
J gene: TRBJ1-1; V gene: TRBV27; D gene: NA; CDR3 DNA: TGTGCCAGCAGTTCTGAAGAGGCCCCGAACACTGAAGCTTTCTTT; CDR3 protein: CASSSEEAPNTEAFF
J gene: TRBJ1-1; V gene: TRBV9; D gene: NA; CDR3 DNA: TGTGCCAGCAGCGCATCACCAGGTGGGGAAGCTTTCTTT; CDR3 protein: CASSASPGGEAFF
J gene: TRBJ2-3; V gene: TRBV24-1; D gene: TRBD2; CDR3 DNA: TGTGCCACCAACCTAGCGGTTCCCACAGATACGCAGTATTTT; CDR3 protein: CATNLAVPTDTQYF
J gene: TRBJ2-6; V gene: TRBV5-4; D gene: NA; CDR3 DNA: TGTGCCAGCAGCTTTGGCAGGGGAGCTGGGGCCAACGTCCTGACTTTC; CDR3 protein: CASSFGRGAGANVLTF
J gene: TRBJ2-5; V gene: TRBV9; D gene: NA; CDR3 DNA: TGTGCCAGCAGCGTAGGGGACTTAAGCCAAGAGACCCAGTACTTC; CDR3 protein: CASSVGDLSQETQYF
J gene: TRBJ2-7; V gene: TRBV3-1/TRBV3-2; D gene: NA; CDR3 DNA: TGTGCCAGCAAATACAGCGGCTCCTACGAGCAGTACTTC; CDR3 protein: CASKYSGSYEQYF
J gene: TRBJ1-2; V gene: TRBV29-1; D gene: TRBD1; CDR3 DNA: TGCAGCGTGGATTGGACAGGGGATCCCTATGGCTACACCTTC; CDR3 protein: CSVDWTGDPYGYTF
J gene: TRBJ2-2; V gene: TRBV5-1; D gene: NA; CDR3 DNA: TGCGCCAGCAGCTTGGCCCCAGGTTCGATAAACACCGGGGAGCTGTTTTTT; CDR3 protein: CASSLAPGSINTGELFF
J gene: TRBJ1-5; V gene: TRBV14; D gene: NA; CDR3 DNA: TGTGCCAGCAGCCAAGGTGGGAAACGGGACAATCAGCCCCAGCATTTT; CDR3 protein: CASSQGGKRDNQPQHF
J gene: TRBJ1-2; V gene: TRBV19; D gene: NA; CDR3 DNA: TGTGCCAGTAGTAGCCCGCGCGTAGCTAACTATGGCTACACCTTC; CDR3 protein: CASSSPRVANYGYTF
J gene: TRBJ1-4; V gene: TRBV9; D gene: TRBD1; CDR3 DNA: TGTGCCAGCAGCGCGCAAGCTCCCGGGACAGGGGGCGAAAAACTGTTTTTT; CDR3 protein: CASSAQAPGTGGEKLFF
J gene: TRBJ2-1; V gene: TRBV12-3/TRBV12-4; D gene: NA; CDR3 DNA: TGTGCCAGCAGTTTAGTCCAGGGCAATGAGCAGTTCTTC; CDR3 protein: CASSLVQGNEQFF
J gene: TRBJ2-7; V gene: TRBV28; D gene: NA; CDR3 DNA: TGTGCCAGCAGTTTGGGGAGCCCGCTCTACGAGCAGTACTTC; CDR3 protein: CASSLGSPLYEQYF